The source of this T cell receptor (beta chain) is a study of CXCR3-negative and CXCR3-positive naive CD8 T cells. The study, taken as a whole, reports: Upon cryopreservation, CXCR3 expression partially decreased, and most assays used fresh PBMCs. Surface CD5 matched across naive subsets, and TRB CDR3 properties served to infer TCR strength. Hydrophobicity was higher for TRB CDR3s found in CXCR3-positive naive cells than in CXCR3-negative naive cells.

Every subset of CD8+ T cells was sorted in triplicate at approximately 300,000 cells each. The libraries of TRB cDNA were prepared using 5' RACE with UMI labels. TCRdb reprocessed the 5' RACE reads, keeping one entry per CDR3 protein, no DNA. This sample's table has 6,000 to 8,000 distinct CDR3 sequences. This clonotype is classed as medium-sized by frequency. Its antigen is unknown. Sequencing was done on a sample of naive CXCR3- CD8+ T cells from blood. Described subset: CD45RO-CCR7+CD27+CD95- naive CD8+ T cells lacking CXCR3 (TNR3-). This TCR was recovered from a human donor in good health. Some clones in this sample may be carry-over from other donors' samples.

CDR3 protein: CSARDWEQQSFELNEQFF. The J gene is TRBJ2-1, the V gene TRBV20-1; the TRBD2 assignment by TCRdb is unverifiable without DNA. Germline V gene sequence: CDR1 DFQATT, CDR2 SNEGSKA (reference sequence). CDR3 length: 18 amino acids.